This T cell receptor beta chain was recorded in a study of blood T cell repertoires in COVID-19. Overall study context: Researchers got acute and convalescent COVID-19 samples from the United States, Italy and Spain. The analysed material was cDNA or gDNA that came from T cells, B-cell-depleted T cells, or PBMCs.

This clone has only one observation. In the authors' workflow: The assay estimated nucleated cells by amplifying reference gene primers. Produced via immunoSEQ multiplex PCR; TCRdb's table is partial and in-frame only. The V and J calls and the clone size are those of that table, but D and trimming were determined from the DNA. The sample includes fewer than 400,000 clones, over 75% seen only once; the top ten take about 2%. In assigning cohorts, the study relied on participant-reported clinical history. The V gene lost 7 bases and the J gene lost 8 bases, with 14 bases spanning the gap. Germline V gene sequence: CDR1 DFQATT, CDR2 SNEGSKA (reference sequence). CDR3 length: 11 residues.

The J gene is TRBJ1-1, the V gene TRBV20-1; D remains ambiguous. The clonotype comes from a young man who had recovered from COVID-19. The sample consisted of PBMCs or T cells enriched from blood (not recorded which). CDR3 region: CSERQLGEAFF. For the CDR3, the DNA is TGCAGTGAAAGGCAACTAGGAGAAGCTTTCTTT.